One and the same sample provided the 29 T cell receptor beta chains below, sequenced in a study of blood T cell repertoires in COVID-19. Data came from immunoSEQ multiplex PCR; TCRdb stores just in-frame clones and leaves some out. Among some 150,000 clones listed, roughly 80% were seen once. The sample consisted of peripheral blood. The receptors were sampled from a woman older than 75 with acute or convalescent COVID-19.

The chain has TRBV19 and TRBJ1-5; D is unresolved. Germline V CDR1 and CDR2: LNHDA, SQIVND (reference sequence). The CDR3 has 16 amino acids. Trimming removed 1 base from V and 0 bases from J, with 10 bases in between. The CDR3 loop is CASSIGGGYSNQPQHF. The CDR3 region has the DNA TGTGCCAGTAGTATAGGCGGTGGGTATAGCAATCAGCCCCAGCATTTT.

This clone was seen more than once but under ten times. The chain employs TRBV5-1 and TRBJ1-1, with D possibly matching TRBD1 (5 bases). CDR1 is SGHRS, CDR2 YFSETQ, per germline. V was pared by 7 bases and J by 4 bases, with 17 bases between. The CDR3 length is 14 residues. CDR3 region: CASEGGGSSTEAFF. Here the CDR3 DNA reads TGCGCCAGCGAAGGCGGGGGAAGCAGCACTGAAGCTTTCTTT.

The chain employs TRBV7-8 and TRBJ1-6; D perhaps matches TRBD1 (6 bases). The CDR3 has 16 residues. The germline CDR1 and CDR2 sequences are SGHVS and FQNEAQ. Trimming removed 3 bases at V and 2 bases at J, with 11 bases between. The CDR3 sequence: CASSFTQGPYNSPLHF. The CDR3 DNA is TGTGCCAGCAGCTTTACACAGGGCCCCTATAATTCACCCCTCCACTTT.

This chain uses TRBV5-6 with TRBJ1-2, with D perhaps matching TRBD1 (5 bases). This CDR3 is built from 13 residues. The germline V and J ends were trimmed by 6 bases and 8 bases, with 17 bases remaining between them. Germline values: CDR1 SGHDT, CDR2 YYEEEE. The CDR3 spells CASTTHGRGGYTF. The CDR3 DNA reads TGTGCCAGCACCACCCATGGGCGGGGGGGCTACACCTTC.

This clone has a handful of counts. This chain uses TRBV16 with TRBJ1-1, with D possibly being TRBD1 (5 bases). The CDR3 length is 15 residues. V lost 4 bases and J lost 7, with 19 bases in between. Per germline, CDR1 KGHSY and CDR2 FQNENV. The CDR3 region has the DNA TGTGCCAGCAGCCGCAAATCGGGCCCCGGGGGTGAAGCTTTCTTT. Translated: CASSRKSGPGGEAFF.

A few counts support this clone. V gene TRBV29-1 combines with J gene TRBJ1-1; tentatively, D is TRBD1 (5 bases). Per the germline V gene, CDR1 is SQVTM and CDR2 is ANQGSEA. This CDR3 spans 12 amino acids. Deletions cut 7 bases from V and 1 base from J, with 10 bases between. The CDR3 DNA reads TGCAGCGCCAGGACACGGAACACTGAAGCTTTCTTT. Its translation: CSARTRNTEAFF.

A remark on this clone: This CDR3 is also generated by other DNA sequences in the sample. This sequence joins TRBV18 and TRBJ1-1, with 7 bases aligning to TRBD1. The junction had 3 bases not matched to a gene; V was cut back by 5 bases and J by 3 bases. CDR1 is KGHSH and CDR2 is LQKENI in the germline V gene. This CDR3 comprises 13 residues. The CDR3 loop is CASSSDRDTEAFF. Here the CDR3 DNA reads TGTGCCAGCTCATCTGACAGGGACACTGAAGCTTTCTTT.

The chain combines TRBV7-9 with TRBJ1-1; a possible D gene is TRBD1 (5 bases). The CDR3 sequence is 13 residues long. Per germline, CDR1 SEHNR and CDR2 FQNEAQ (reference sequence). V was clipped by 7 bases and J by 10 bases, with 19 bases between them. This chain's CDR3 is CASTGARVSSAFF. CDR3 in DNA: TGTGCCAGCACCGGGGCCCGTGTGTCGTCAGCTTTCTTT.

The rearrangement links TRBV12-5 to TRBJ1-1; TRBD1 agrees at 7 bases. This CDR3 is built from 14 residues. Losses at the gene ends were 1 base for V and 4 bases for J; bases not matched to a gene: 3. Germline values: CDR1 LGHNT, CDR2 FRNRAP. CDR3 in amino acids: CASGLGTGPTEAFF. The CDR3 bases are TGTGCTAGTGGTTTGGGGACAGGCCCCACTGAAGCTTTCTTT.

This sequence joins TRBV7-2 and TRBJ1-6; D call uncertain. CDR1 and CDR2 from the germline V gene are SGHTA and FQGNSA. This CDR3 region has 13 residues. Trimming cost V 2 bases and J 7 bases, with 6 bases left between them. Here the CDR3 reads CASSLTRNSPLHF. CDR3 bases: TGTGCCAGCAGCTTAACGAGGAATTCACCCCTCCACTTT.

This clone was counted a single time. This chain joins TRBV9 and TRBJ1-4, with D unclear. The CDR3 is 15 amino acids. Germline-derived CDR1 and CDR2 are SGDLS and YYNGEE. Trimming cost V 0 bases and J 10 bases, with 16 bases left between them. CDR3 DNA sequence: TGTGCCAGCAGCGTAGGCCTGGAGGAGGGTAGAAAACTGTTTTTT. Protein: CASSVGLEEGRKLFF.

The V and J genes are TRBV7-2 and TRBJ2-7; 9 bases are a match to TRBD2. The V and J ends lost 1 base and 6 bases, in that order; junction bases with no gene match: 4. This CDR3 has 14 residues. CDR1 SGHTA and CDR2 FQGNSA come from the germline V gene. CDR3 residues: CASSLGGGASEQYF. As DNA, the CDR3 is TGTGCCAGCAGCTTAGGCGGGGGGGCTTCCGAGCAGTACTTC.

The chain has TRBV7-2 and TRBJ2-1; D unclear. V lost 1 base to trimming and J lost 4 bases, with 11 bases between them. Germline V CDR1 and CDR2: SGHTA, FQGNSA. This CDR3 has 15 amino acids. The CDR3 sequence: CASSLDNNRYNEQFF. The DNA of the CDR3 is TGTGCCAGCAGCTTAGATAACAACCGTTACAATGAGCAGTTCTTC.

The rearrangement links TRBV3-1 (or the pseudogene TRBV3-2) to TRBJ1-1; unclear D gene. Germline V gene data show CDR1 as LGHDT and CDR2 as YNNKEL (reference sequence). The CDR3 length is 11 residues. Trimming removed 1 base from V and 6 bases from J, with 3 bases in between. The CDR3 nucleotides are TGTGCCAGCAGCCAAGTATCTGAAGCTTTCTTT. Its protein product is CASSQVSEAFF.

V and J are TRBV6-2 or TRBV6-3 and TRBJ1-1, with D perhaps TRBD1 (6 bases). The CDR3 is 17 amino acids. Germline assignment: CDR1 MNHEY and CDR2 SVGEGT. Trimming took 2 bases from V and 11 from J, leaving 27 bases between them. The CDR3 loop is CASSYTFAGAFSYGAFF. The CDR3 DNA follows: TGTGCCAGCAGTTACACGTTTGCAGGGGCGTTCTCCTATGGGGCTTTCTTT.

The V gene is TRBV7-9, the J gene TRBJ2-3; TRBD2 is a possible D gene (6 bases). The V end was cut by 4 bases, the J end by 0 bases, with 11 bases between. The germline V gene encodes CDR1 SEHNR and CDR2 FQNEAQ (reference sequence). There are 15 residues in the CDR3. CDR3 sequence (DNA): TGTGCCAGCAGCTGGGGGAGGAGTAGCACAGATACGCAGTATTTT. This codes for CASSWGRSSTDTQYF.

The gene calls are TRBV30 and TRBJ1-1; no definite D call. Trimming removed 2 bases at V and 3 bases at J, with 7 bases between. Germline V CDR1 and CDR2: GTSNPN, SVGIG (reference sequence). The CDR3 loop spans 12 amino acids. CDR3 region: CAWSSQDTEAFF. As DNA, the CDR3 is TGTGCCTGGAGTTCTCAGGACACTGAAGCTTTCTTT.

The rearrangement uses TRBV9 and TRBJ2-3; 10 positions match TRBD2. The CDR3 covers 15 residues. Looked up from germline, CDR1 is SGDLS and CDR2 is YYNGEE. The V and J ends lost 4 bases and 2 bases, in that order; junction bases with no gene match: 4. The chain's CDR3 is CASSPSGGLTDTQYF. The CDR3, as DNA: TGTGCCAGCAGCCCTAGCGGGGGTCTCACAGATACGCAGTATTTT. The full variable domain, with the rest looked up from reference TRBV9 and TRBJ2-3, is DSGVTQTPKHLITATGQRVTLRCSPRSGDLSVYWYQQSLDQGLQFLIQYYNGEERAKGNILERFSAQQFPDLHSELNLSSLELGDSALYFCASSPSGGLTDTQYFGPGTRLTVL.

The rearrangement uses TRBV6-1 and TRBJ2-3; 7 bases are a match to TRBD2. The CDR3 is made up of 19 amino acids. Trimming cost V 5 bases and J 2 bases; bases outside gene matches: 19. CDR1 is MNHNS, CDR2 SASEGT, per germline. Written as DNA, the CDR3 is TGTGCCAGCAGTAAAGTAGGCTTGGGGCTAGCGGACCACACAGATACGCAGTATTTT. Amino acids: CASSKVGLGLADHTDTQYF.

The chain couples TRBV18 to TRBJ1-1; 8 nucleotides line up with TRBD1. This CDR3 is 14 amino acids long. With V trimmed by 2 bases and J by 8 bases, 7 bases remained unmatched. Germline V gene data show CDR1 as KGHSH and CDR2 as LQKENI. CDR3 sequence (DNA): TGTGCCAGCTCACCAGACAGGGGATCTAGCGAAGCTTTCTTT. This encodes CASSPDRGSSEAFF. Full variable domain (outside the CDR3, taken from reference TRBV18 and TRBJ1-1): NAGVMQNPRHLVRRRGQEARLRCSPMKGHSHVYWYRQLPEEGLKFMVYLQKENIIDESGMPKERFSAEFPKEGPSILRIQQVVRGDSAAYFCASSPDRGSSEAFFGQGTRLTVV.

This chain joins TRBV5-1 and TRBJ2-2, with D perhaps TRBD1 (5 bases). V gave up 0 bases and J gave up 4 bases, with 10 bases separating them. This CDR3 has 15 residues. CDR1 SGHRS and CDR2 YFSETQ come from the germline V gene. Here the CDR3 DNA reads TGCGCCAGCAGCTTGGGACAGTCGGGCACCGGGGAGCTGTTTTTT. This codes for CASSLGQSGTGELFF.

This chain uses TRBV27 with TRBJ1-5; 11 bases are shared with TRBD1. V gave up 6 bases and J gave up 2 bases; unmatched junction bases: 3. Per germline, CDR1 MNHEY and CDR2 SMNVEV (reference sequence). The CDR3 is made up of 15 amino acids. The CDR3 DNA follows: TGTGCCAGCAGGGGACAGGGGGGAGGCAATCAGCCCCAGCATTTT. It is translated as CASRGQGGGNQPQHF.

The chain is built from TRBV12-3 or TRBV12-4 and TRBJ1-1; a possible D gene is TRBD1 (6 bases). V dropped 3 bases and J dropped 4 bases, with 9 bases sitting between them. This CDR3 is 13 amino acids long. The CDR3 DNA sequence: TGTGCCAGCAGTTTTCAGGGGAGCACTGAAGCTTTCTTT. It yields the protein CASSFQGSTEAFF.

The chain is built from TRBV4-3 and TRBJ1-5, with TRBD1 matching over 7 bases. From germline, CDR1 is LGHNA and CDR2 YSLEER. The V and J ends lost 0 bases and 4 bases, in that order; junction bases with no gene match: 3. The CDR3 runs 15 residues. The CDR3 sequence is CASSQDHRGNQPQHF. The CDR3, as DNA: TGCGCCAGCAGCCAAGATCACAGGGGTAATCAGCCCCAGCATTTT.

The CDR3 spells CASSDWTSEKLFF. The CDR3, as DNA: TGTGCCAGCAGTGACTGGACATCCGAAAAACTGTTTTTT. The chain is built from TRBV25-1 and TRBJ1-4; maybe TRBD1 (5 bases). Trimming took 3 bases from V and 8 from J, leaving 10 bases between them. Germline CDR1 reads MGHDK; CDR2 reads SYGVNS. CDR3 length: 13 residues. The variable domain in full, completed from reference TRBV25-1 and TRBJ1-4, reads EADIYQTPRYLVIGTGKKITLECSQTMGHDKMYWYQQDPGMELHLIHYSYGVNSTEKGDLSSESTVSRIRTEHFPLTLESARPSHTSQYLCASSDWTSEKLFFGSGTQLSVL.

The chain employs TRBV7-2 and TRBJ2-3, with D unresolved. V gave up 0 bases and J gave up 8 bases, with 6 bases separating them. Germline CDR1 SGHTA, CDR2 FQGNSA. The CDR3 is 12 residues long. CDR3 residues: CASSLAGSTQYF. CDR3 DNA: TGTGCCAGCAGCTTAGCTGGTAGTACGCAGTATTTT. Based on the CDR3 plus reference TRBV7-2 and TRBJ2-3, the full variable domain is GAGVSQSPSNKVTEKGKDVELRCDPISGHTALYWYRQSLGQGLEFLIYFQGNSAPDKSGLPSDRFSAERTGGSVSTLTIQRTQQEDSAVYLCASSLAGSTQYFGPGTRLTVL.

This chain connects TRBV24-1 to TRBJ2-3, with D maybe TRBD2 (6 bases). V lost 3 bases and J 3 bases, leaving 12 bases between the germline ends. Germline V gives CDR1 KGHDR, CDR2 SFDVKD. The CDR3 is 15 residues long. The CDR3 loop reads CATSDPSGGTDTQYF. The DNA for the CDR3 is TGTGCCACCAGTGATCCCAGTGGAGGGACAGATACGCAGTATTTT.

V gene TRBV3-1 (or the pseudogene TRBV3-2) combines with J gene TRBJ1-6; D not certain. This CDR3 has 15 amino acids. Germline V gives CDR1 LGHDT, CDR2 YNNKEL (reference sequence). V was trimmed by 0 bases and J by 9 bases, leaving 12 bases between them. The CDR3 DNA reads as TGTGCCAGCAGCCAAGAGGAGGGAAGGTCTTCACCCCTCCACTTT. Protein: CASSQEEGRSSPLHF.

This clone was recorded once. The gene calls are TRBV24-1 and TRBJ2-3, with 8 bases matching TRBD2. Trimming removed 3 bases from V and 1 base from J; junction bases left unmatched: 8. Germline V gene lookup returns CDR1 KGHDR and CDR2 SFDVKD. The CDR3 has 17 amino acids. The CDR3 nucleotides are TGTGCCACCAGTGATAGCTTGGGGCGGGGGGGCACAGATACGCAGTATTTT. Its protein product is CATSDSLGRGGTDTQYF.